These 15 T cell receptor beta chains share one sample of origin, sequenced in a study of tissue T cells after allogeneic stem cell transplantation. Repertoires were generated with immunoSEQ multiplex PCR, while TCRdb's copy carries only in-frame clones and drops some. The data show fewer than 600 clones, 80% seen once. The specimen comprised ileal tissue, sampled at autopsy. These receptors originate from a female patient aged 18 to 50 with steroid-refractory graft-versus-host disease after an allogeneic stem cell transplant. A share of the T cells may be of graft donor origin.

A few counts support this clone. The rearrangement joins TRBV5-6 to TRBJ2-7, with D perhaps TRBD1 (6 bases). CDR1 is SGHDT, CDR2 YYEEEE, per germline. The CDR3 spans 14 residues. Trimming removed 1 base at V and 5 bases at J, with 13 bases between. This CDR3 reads CASSLRQGLNEQYF. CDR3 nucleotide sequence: TGTGCCAGCAGCTTGCGGCAGGGGTTGAACGAGCAGTACTTC. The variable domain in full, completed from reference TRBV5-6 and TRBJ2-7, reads DAGVTQSPTHLIKTRGQQVTLRCSPKSGHDTVSWYQQALGQGPQFIFQYYEEEERQRGNFPDRFSGHQFPNYSSELNVNALLLGDSALYLCASSLRQGLNEQYFGPGTRLTVT.

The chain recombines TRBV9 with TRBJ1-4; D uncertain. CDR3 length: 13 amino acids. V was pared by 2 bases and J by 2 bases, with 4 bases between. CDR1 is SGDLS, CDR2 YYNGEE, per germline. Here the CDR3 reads CASSVSTNEKLFF. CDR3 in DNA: TGTGCCAGCAGCGTGAGTACTAATGAAAAACTGTTTTTT.

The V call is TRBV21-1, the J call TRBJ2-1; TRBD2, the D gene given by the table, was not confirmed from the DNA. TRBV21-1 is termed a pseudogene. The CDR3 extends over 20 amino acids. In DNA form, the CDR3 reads TGTGCCAGCAGCAAAGTAAAAGACTTTAACGGGACTAGCGGGAAGAATGAGCAGTTCTTC. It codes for CASSKVKDFNGTSGKNEQFF.

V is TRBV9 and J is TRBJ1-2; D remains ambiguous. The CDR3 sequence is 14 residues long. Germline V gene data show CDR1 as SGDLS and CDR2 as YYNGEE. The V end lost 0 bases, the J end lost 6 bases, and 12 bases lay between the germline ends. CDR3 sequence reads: CASSVEPIDDGYTF. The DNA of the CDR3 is TGTGCCAGCAGCGTAGAGCCTATCGACGATGGCTACACCTTC. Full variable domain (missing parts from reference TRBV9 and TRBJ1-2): DSGVTQTPKHLITATGQRVTLRCSPRSGDLSVYWYQQSLDQGLQFLIQYYNGEERAKGNILERFSAQQFPDLHSELNLSSLELGDSALYFCASSVEPIDDGYTFGSGTRLTVV.

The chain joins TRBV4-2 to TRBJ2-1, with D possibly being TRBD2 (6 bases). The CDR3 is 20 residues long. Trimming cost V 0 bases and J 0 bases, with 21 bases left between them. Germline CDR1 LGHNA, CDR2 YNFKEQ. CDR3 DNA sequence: TGTGCCAGCAGCCAAGAGAAGCTCTACCCGGGACTCAGCTCCTACAATGAGCAGTTCTTC. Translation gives CASSQEKLYPGLSSYNEQFF.

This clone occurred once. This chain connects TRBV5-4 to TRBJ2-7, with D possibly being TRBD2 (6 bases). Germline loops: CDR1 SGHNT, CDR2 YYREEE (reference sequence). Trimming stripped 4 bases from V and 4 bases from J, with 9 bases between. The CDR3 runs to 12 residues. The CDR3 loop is CASSLTSYEQYF. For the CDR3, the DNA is TGTGCCAGCAGCCTGACTAGTTACGAGCAGTACTTC.

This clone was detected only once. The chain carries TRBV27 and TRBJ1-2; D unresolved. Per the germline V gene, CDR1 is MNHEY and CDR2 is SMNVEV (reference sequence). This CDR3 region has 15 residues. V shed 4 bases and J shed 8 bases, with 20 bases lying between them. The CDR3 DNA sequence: TGTGCCAGCAGTTCAGGTTTGAGTCGCCAAATAGGCTACACCTTC. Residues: CASSSGLSRQIGYTF.

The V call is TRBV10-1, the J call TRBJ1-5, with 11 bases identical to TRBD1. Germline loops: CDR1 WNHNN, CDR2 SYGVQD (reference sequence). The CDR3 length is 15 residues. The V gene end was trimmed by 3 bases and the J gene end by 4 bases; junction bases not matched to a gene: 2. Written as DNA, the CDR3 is TGCGCCAGCAGTGATGGGACAGGGGGAAATCAGCCCCAGCATTTT. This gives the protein CASSDGTGGNQPQHF.

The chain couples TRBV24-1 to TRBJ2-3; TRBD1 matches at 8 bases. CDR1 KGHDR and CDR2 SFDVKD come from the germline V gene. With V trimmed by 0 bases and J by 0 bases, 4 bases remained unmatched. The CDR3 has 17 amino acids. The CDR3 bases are TGTGCCACCAGTGATTTGAGGGACAGGTCTAGCACAGATACGCAGTATTTT. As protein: CATSDLRDRSSTDTQYF.

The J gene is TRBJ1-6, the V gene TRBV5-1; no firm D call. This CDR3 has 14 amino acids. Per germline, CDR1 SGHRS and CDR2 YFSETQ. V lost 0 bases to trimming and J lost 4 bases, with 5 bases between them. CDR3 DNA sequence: TGCGCCAGCAGCTTGGGATCTTATAATTCACCCCTCCACTTT. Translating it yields CASSLGSYNSPLHF.

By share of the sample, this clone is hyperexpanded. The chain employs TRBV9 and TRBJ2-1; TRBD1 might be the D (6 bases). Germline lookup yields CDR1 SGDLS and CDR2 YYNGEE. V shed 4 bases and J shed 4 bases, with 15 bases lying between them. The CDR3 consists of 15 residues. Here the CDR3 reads CASSTRGWPYNEQFF. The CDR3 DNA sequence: TGTGCCAGCAGCACTAGGGGGTGGCCTTACAATGAGCAGTTCTTC.

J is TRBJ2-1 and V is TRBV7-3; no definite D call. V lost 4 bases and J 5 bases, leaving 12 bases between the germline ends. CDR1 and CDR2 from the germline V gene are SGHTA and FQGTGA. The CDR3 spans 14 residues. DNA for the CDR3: TGTGCCAGCAGCTCCCCTGACTTTAACAATGAGCAGTTCTTC. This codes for CASSSPDFNNEQFF.

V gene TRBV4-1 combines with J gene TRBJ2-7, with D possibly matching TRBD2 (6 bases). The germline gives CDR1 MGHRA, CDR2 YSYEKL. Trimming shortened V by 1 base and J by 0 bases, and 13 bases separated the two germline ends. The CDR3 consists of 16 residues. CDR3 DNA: TGCGCCAGCAGCCAAGGCCGACTAGTAGGCTCCTACGAGCAGTACTTC. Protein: CASSQGRLVGSYEQYF.

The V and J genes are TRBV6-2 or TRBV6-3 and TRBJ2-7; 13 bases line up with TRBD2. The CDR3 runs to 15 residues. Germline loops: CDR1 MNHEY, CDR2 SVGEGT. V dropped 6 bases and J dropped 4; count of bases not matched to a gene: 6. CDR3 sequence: CASSQPGLAGYEQYF. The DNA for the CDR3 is TGTGCCAGCAGCCAGCCGGGACTAGCGGGATACGAGCAGTACTTC.

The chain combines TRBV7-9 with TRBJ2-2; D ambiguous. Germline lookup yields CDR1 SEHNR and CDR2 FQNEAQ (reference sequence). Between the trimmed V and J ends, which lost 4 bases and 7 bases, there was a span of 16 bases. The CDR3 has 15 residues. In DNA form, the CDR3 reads TGTGCCAGCAGCTACCTTTTTGGTAGGCTCGGGGAGCTGTTTTTT. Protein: CASSYLFGRLGELFF.